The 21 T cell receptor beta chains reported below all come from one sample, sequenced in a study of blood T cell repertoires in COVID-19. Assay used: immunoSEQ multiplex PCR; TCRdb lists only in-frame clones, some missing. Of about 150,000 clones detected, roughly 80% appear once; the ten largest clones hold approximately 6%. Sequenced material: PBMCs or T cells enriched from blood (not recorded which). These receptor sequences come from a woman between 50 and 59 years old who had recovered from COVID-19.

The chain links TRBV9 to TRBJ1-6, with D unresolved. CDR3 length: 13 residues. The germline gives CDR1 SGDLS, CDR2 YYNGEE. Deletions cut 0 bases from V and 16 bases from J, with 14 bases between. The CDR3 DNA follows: TGTGCCAGCAGCGTAGATATGCGGCAGAAGCTCCACTTT. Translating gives CASSVDMRQKLHF.

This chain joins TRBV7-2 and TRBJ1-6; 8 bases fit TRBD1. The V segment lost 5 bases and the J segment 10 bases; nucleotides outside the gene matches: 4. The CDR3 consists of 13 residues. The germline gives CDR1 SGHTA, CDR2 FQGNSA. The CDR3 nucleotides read TGTGCCAGCAGCCAGGACAGGGTCTCACCCCTCCACTTT. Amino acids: CASSQDRVSPLHF.

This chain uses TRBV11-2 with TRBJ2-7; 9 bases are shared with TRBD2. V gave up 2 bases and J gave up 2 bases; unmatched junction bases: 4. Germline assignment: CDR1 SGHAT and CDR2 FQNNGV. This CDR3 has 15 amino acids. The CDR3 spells CASSLKAGGTYEQYF. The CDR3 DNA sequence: TGTGCCAGCAGCTTAAAAGCGGGGGGAACCTACGAGCAGTACTTC. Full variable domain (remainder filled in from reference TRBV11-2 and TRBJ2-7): EAGVAQSPRYKIIEKRQSVAFWCNPISGHATLYWYQQILGQGPKLLIQFQNNGVVDDSQLPKDRFSAERLKGVDSTLKIQPAKLEDSAVYLCASSLKAGGTYEQYFGPGTRLTVT.

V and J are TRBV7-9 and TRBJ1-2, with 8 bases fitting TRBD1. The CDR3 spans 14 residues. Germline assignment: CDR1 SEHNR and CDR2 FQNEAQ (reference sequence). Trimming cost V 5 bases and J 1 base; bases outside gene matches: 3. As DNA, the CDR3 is TGTGCCAGCAGCGATGGACAGGGTAACTATGGCTACACCTTC. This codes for CASSDGQGNYGYTF.

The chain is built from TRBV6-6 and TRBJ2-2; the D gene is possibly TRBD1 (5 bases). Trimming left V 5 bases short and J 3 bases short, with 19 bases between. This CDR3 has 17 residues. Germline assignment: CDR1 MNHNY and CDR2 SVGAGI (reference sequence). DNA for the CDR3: TGTGCCAGCAGTCCCAAGAGGACACAAACCCACACCGGGGAGCTGTTTTTT. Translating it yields CASSPKRTQTHTGELFF.

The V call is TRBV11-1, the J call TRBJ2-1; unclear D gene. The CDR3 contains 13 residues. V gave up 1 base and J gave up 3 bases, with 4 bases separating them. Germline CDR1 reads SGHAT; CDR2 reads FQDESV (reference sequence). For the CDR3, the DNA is TGTGCCAGCAGCTTAGACAGCTACAATGAGCAGTTCTTC. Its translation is CASSLDSYNEQFF.

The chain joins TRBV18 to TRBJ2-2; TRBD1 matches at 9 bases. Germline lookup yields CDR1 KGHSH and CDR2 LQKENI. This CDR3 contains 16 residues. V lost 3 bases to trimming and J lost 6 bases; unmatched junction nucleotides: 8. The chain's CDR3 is CASSPPGQGGSGELFF. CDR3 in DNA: TGTGCCAGCTCACCCCCGGGACAGGGAGGTTCCGGGGAGCTGTTTTTT.

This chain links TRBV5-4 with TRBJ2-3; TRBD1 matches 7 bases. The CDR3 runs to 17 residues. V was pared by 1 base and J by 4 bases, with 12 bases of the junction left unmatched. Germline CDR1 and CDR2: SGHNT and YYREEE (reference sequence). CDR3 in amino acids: CASSLRGRGLESDTQYF. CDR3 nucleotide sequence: TGTGCCAGCAGCTTGAGGGGCAGGGGGTTGGAGTCAGATACGCAGTATTTT.

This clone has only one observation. The CDR3 loop reads CASSLGTGLNTEAFF. The CDR3 DNA is TGTGCCAGCAGTTTGGGCACAGGACTGAACACTGAAGCTTTCTTT. This chain connects TRBV28 to TRBJ1-1; D perhaps matches TRBD1 (5 bases). CDR3 size: 15 residues. Looked up from germline, CDR1 is MDHEN and CDR2 is SYDVKM. V was shortened by 3 bases and J by 0 bases, with 11 bases between the two germline ends.

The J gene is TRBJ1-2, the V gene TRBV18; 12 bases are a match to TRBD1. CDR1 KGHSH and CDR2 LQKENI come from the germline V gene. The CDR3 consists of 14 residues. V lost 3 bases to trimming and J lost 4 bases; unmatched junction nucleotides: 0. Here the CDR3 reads CASSPGQGAYGYTF. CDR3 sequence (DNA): TGTGCCAGCTCACCGGGACAGGGGGCCTATGGCTACACCTTC.

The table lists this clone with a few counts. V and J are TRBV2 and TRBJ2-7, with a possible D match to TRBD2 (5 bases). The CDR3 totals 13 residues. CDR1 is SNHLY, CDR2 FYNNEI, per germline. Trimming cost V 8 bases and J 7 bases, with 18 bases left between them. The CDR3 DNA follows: TGTGCCAGCCGGTATTCTACTGGGGAGGAGCAGTACTTC. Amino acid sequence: CASRYSTGEEQYF.

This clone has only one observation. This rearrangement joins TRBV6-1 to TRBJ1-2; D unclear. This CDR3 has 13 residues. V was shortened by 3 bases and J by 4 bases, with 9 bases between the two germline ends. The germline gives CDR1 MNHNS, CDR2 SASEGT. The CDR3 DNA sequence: TGTGCCAGCAGTGAGGGAGCGGGCTATGGCTACACCTTC. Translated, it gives CASSEGAGYGYTF.

CDR3 amino acids: CASSSGSTNEKLFF. CDR3 nucleotides: TGTGCCAGCAGTTCAGGGTCAACTAATGAAAAACTGTTTTTT. This chain connects TRBV28 to TRBJ1-4, with D possibly matching TRBD1 (5 bases). CDR1 and CDR2 from the germline V gene are MDHEN and SYDVKM. The CDR3 loop spans 14 amino acids. The V end was cut by 4 bases, the J end by 0 bases, with 6 bases between.

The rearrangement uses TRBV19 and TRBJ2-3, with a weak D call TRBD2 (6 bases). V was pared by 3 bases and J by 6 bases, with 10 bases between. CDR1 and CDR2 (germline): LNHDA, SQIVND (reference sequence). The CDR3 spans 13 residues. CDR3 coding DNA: TGTGCCAGTAGTATGAGCCTAGCGGATACGCAGTATTTT. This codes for CASSMSLADTQYF. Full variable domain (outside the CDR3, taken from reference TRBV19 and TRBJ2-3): DGGITQSPKYLFRKEGQNVTLSCEQNLNHDAMYWYRQDPGQGLRLIYYSQIVNDFQKGDIAEGYSVSREKKESFPLTVTSAQKNPTAFYLCASSMSLADTQYFGPGTRLTVL.

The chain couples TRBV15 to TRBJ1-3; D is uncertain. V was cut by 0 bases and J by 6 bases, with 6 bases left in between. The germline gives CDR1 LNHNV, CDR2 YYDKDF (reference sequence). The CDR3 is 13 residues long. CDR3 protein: CATSRDPSNTIYF. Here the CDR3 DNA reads TGTGCCACCAGCAGAGATCCCTCAAACACCATATATTTT.

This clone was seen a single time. This CDR3 is CASSSGQGLFDGYTF. CDR3 nucleotide sequence: TGCGCCAGCAGCTCCGGACAGGGGCTGTTCGATGGCTACACCTTC. V gene TRBV5-1 combines with J gene TRBJ1-2; 9 bases are a match to TRBD1. V lost 3 bases, J lost 6 bases, and 9 bases stayed unmatched. Germline loops: CDR1 SGHRS, CDR2 YFSETQ. The CDR3 runs 15 residues.

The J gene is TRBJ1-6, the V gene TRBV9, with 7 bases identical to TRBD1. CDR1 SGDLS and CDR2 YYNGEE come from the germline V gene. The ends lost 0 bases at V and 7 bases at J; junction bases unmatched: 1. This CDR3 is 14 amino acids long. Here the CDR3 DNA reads TGTGCCAGCAGCGTAGACAGGGGAAATTCACCCCTCCACTTT. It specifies CASSVDRGNSPLHF.

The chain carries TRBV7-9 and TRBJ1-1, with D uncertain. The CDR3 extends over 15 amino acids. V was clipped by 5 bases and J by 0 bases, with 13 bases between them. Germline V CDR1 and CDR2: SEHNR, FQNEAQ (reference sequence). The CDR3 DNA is TGTGCCAGCAGCCCCCCGGGGTTTATGAACACTGAAGCTTTCTTT. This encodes CASSPPGFMNTEAFF.

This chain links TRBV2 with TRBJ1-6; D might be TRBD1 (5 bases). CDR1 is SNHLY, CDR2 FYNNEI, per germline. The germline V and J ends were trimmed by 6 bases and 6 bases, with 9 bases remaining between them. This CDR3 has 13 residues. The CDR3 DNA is TGTGCCAGCAGGTGGACATCTAATTCACCCCTCCACTTT. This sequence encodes CASRWTSNSPLHF.

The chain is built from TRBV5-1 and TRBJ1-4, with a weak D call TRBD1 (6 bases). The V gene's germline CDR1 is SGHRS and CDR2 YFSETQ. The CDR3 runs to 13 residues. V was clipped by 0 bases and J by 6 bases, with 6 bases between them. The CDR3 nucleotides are TGCGCCAGCAGCTTGGACAGGGATGAAAAACTGTTTTTT. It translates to CASSLDRDEKLFF.

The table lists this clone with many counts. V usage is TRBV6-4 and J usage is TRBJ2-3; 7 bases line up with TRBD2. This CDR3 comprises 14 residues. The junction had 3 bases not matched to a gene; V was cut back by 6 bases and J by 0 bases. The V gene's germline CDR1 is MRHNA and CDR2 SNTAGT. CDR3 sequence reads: CASSSSGSTDTQYF. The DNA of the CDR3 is TGTGCCAGCAGCTCTAGCGGTAGCACAGATACGCAGTATTTT.